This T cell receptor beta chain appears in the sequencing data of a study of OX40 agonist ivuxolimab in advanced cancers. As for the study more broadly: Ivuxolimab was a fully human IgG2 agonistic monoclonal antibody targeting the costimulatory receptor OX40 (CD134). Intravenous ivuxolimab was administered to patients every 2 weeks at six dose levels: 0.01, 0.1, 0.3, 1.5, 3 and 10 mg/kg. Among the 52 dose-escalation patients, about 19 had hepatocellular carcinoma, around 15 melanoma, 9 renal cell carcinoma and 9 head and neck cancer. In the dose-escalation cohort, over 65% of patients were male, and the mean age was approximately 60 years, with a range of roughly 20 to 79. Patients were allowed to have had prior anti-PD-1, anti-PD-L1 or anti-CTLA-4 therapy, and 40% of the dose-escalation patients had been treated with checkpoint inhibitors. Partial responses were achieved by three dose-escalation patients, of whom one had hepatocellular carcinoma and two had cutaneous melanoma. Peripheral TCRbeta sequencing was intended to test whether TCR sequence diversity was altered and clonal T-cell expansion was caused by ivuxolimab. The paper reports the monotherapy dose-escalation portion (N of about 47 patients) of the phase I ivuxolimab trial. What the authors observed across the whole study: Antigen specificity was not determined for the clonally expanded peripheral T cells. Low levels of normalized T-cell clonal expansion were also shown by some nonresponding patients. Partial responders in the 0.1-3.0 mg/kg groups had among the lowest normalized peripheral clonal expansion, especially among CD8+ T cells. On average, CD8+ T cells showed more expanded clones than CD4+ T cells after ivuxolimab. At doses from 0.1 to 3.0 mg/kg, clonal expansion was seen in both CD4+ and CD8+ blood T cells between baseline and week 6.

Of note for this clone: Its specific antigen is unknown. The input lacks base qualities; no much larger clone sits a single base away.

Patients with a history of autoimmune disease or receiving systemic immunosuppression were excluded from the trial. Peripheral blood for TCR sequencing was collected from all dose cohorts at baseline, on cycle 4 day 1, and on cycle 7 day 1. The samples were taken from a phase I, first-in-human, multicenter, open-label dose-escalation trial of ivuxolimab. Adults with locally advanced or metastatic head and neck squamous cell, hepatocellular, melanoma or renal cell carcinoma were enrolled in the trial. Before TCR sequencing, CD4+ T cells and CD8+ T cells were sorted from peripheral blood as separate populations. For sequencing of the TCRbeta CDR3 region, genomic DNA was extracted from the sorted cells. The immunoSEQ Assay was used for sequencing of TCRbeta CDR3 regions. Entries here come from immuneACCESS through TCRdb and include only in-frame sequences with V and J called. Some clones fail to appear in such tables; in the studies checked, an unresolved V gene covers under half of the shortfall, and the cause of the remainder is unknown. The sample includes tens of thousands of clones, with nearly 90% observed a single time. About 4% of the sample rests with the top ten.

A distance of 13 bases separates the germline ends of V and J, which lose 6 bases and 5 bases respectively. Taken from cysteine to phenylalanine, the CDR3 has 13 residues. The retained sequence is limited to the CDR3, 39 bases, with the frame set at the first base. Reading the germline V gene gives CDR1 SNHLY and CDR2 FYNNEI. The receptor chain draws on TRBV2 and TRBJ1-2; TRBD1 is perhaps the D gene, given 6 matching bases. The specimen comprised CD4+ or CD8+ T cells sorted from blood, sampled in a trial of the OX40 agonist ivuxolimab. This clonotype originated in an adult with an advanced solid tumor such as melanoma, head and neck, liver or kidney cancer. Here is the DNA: TGTGCCAGCAGGATTACAGGGTCTTATGGCTACACCTTC. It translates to CASRITGSYGYTF.